Presented here are 6 T cell receptor beta chains from one specimen sequenced in a study of cytomegalovirus exposure and HLA in healthy donors. A multiplex PCR was run with 60 Vbeta primers and 13 Jbeta primers. Clones were read by immunoSEQ multiplex PCR, and TCRdb kept only the in-frame ones, dropping some. The sample carries approximately 170,000 clones, over 60% recorded once. The source material was PBMCs. Every receptor here comes from a girl aged 10 to 17 in good health and CMV-seronegative.

The V call is TRBV5-1, the J call TRBJ1-4; possibly TRBD1 for D (5 bases). The CDR3 is 15 amino acids. The V and J ends lost 0 bases and 8 bases respectively, with 14 bases between them. Germline-derived CDR1 and CDR2 are SGHRS and YFSETQ. Written as DNA, the CDR3 is TGCGCCAGCAGCTTGGCGGGAGGGGTAGGCGAAAAACTGTTTTTT. It is translated as CASSLAGGVGEKLFF.

This clone was detected only a few times. V gene TRBV18 combines with J gene TRBJ2-7; 9 nucleotides agree with TRBD1. Germline values: CDR1 KGHSH, CDR2 LQKENI. The V gene end was trimmed by 4 bases and the J gene end by 3 bases; junction bases not matched to a gene: 7. CDR3 length: 15 residues. DNA of the CDR3: TGTGCCAGCTCACTTACCGGGACAGGGTTCTACGAGCAGTACTTC. This sequence encodes CASSLTGTGFYEQYF.

The chain combines TRBV11-3 with TRBJ2-1, with D maybe TRBD2 (7 bases). Trimming pared 1 base from V and 4 bases from J, leaving 14 bases between. The CDR3 runs 16 residues. Germline CDR1 reads SGHNT; CDR2 reads YENEEA. CDR3 in amino acids: CASSLAGGAGYNEQFF. CDR3 DNA sequence: TGTGCCAGCAGCTTAGCTGGGGGGGCAGGGTACAATGAGCAGTTCTTC.

The genes are TRBV6-1 and TRBJ1-5; possible D gene TRBD1, 5 bases. The CDR3 loop spans 14 amino acids. CDR1 and CDR2 (germline): MNHNS, SASEGT. Trimming left V 1 base short and J 6 bases short, with 10 bases between. CDR3 amino acids: CASSEGNGGQPQHF. The CDR3, as DNA: TGTGCCAGCAGTGAAGGGAACGGGGGTCAGCCCCAGCATTTT.

The chain uses TRBV27 and TRBJ2-1; 8 bases are shared with TRBD2. This CDR3 spans 15 amino acids. CDR1 is MNHEY, CDR2 SMNVEV, per germline (reference sequence). Trimming removed 3 bases from V and 6 bases from J; junction bases left unmatched: 7. The CDR3 coding sequence is TGTGCCAGCAGTTTCAACGGGGGGGAACCCAATGAGCAGTTCTTC. Protein sequence: CASSFNGGEPNEQFF.

This rearrangement joins TRBV19 to TRBJ1-2, with 8 positions matching TRBD1. Germline-derived CDR1 and CDR2 are LNHDA and SQIVND (reference sequence). The CDR3 extends over 16 amino acids. Losses at the gene ends were 2 bases for V and 6 bases for J; bases not matched to a gene: 11. CDR3 region: CASSIRQGLAIDGYTF. As DNA, the CDR3 is TGTGCCAGTAGTATAAGACAGGGGCTGGCCATCGATGGCTACACCTTC.